One sample yielded the 21 T cell receptor beta chains listed below, sequenced in a study of T cells after yellow fever vaccination. A single record per CDR3 protein comes from TCRdb applying MiXCR to the 5' RACE reads. Of fewer than 85,000 distinct CDR3 sequences in the sample, approximately 7.5% are singletons; the top ten hold 41%. The sequencing used CD8+ T cells sorted from PBMCs, collected on the day of the yellow fever booster vaccination. Every receptor here comes from a man between 25 and 39 years old who received the YFV17D yellow fever vaccine.

This clonotype was observed a few times. In nucleotides, the CDR3 is TGTGCCAGCAGCTTATTCGCGAGCGGGAGCGCTAATGAGCAGTTCTTC. As protein: CASSLFASGSANEQFF. This chain links TRBV5-6 with TRBJ2-1; 8 bases are shared with TRBD2. Germline V CDR1 and CDR2: SGHDT, YYEEEE. This CDR3 contains 16 residues. Trimming at V came to 2 bases and at J to 7 bases, leaving 11 bases not matched to a gene.

This clonotype showed up just a few times. The V gene is TRBV6-5, the J gene TRBJ1-1, with 8 nucleotides matching TRBD1. Trimming removed 6 bases from V and 5 bases from J; junction bases left unmatched: 14. The CDR3 runs 16 residues. Germline V gene data show CDR1 as MNHEY and CDR2 as SVGAGI. This chain's CDR3 is CASSPGQGIGPTEAFF. CDR3 DNA: TGTGCCAGCAGCCCTGGACAGGGAATCGGGCCTACTGAAGCTTTCTTT.

This clonotype was counted at least ten times. The CDR3, as DNA: TGCGCCAAAGAGACGGGAGGGAATGAGCAGTTCTTC. It yields the protein CAKETGGNEQFF. This chain uses TRBV29-1 with TRBJ2-1; 8 bases fit TRBD2. The length of the CDR3 is 12 residues. Per the germline V gene, CDR1 is SQVTM and CDR2 is ANQGSEA.

Only a few counts were recorded for this clonotype. This rearrangement joins TRBV27 to TRBJ2-5, with 7 bases aligning to TRBD1. The CDR3 is made up of 15 amino acids. J gave up 5 bases and V 7 bases, and 13 bases lay outside the gene matches. The germline V gene has CDR1 MNHEY and CDR2 SMNVEV (reference sequence). As DNA, the CDR3 is TGTGCCAGCAAGCAACAGGGGTCCTATTTGGAGACCCAGTACTTC. Translated: CASKQQGSYLETQYF.

This clonotype was counted between two and nine times. The chain is built from TRBV23-1 and TRBJ2-5; TRBD2 agrees at 7 bases. TRBV23-1 is sorted into the ORF group, with uncertain function. CDR3 length: 15 residues. Trimming removed 4 bases from V and 5 bases from J; junction bases left unmatched: 10. The CDR3 DNA is TGCGCCAGCAGTCCCGGGGGGAGGGCCGTGGAGACCCAGTACTTC. Its translation is CASSPGGRAVETQYF.

This clonotype was picked up a small number of times. CDR3 sequence (DNA): TGCAGTGCTAGCCGAGATTCTGACTCTGGGGAAGCTTTCTTT. Its translation: CSASRDSDSGEAFF. The J gene is TRBJ1-1, the V gene TRBV20-1; unclear D gene. CDR3 size: 14 residues. Trimming stripped 3 bases from V and 8 bases from J, with 19 bases between. Germline V gives CDR1 DFQATT, CDR2 SNEGSKA (reference sequence).

The chain recombines TRBV9 with TRBJ2-5; TRBD2 matches at 15 bases. With V trimmed by 7 bases and J by 2 bases, 9 bases remained unmatched. Germline values: CDR1 SGDLS, CDR2 YYNGEE. The CDR3 runs 17 residues. The CDR3: CASVAGLAGGQQETQYF. CDR3 bases: TGTGCCAGCGTAGCGGGACTAGCGGGAGGACAACAAGAGACCCAGTACTTC.

This clonotype was seen ten or more times. The chain employs TRBV6-1 and TRBJ2-1, with TRBD2 identical over 11 bases. This CDR3 is 15 amino acids long. Germline V gene sequence: CDR1 MNHNS, CDR2 SASEGT. V shed 5 bases, J shed 7 bases, and the junction held 7 bases outside the gene matches. The DNA for the CDR3 is TGTGCCAGCAGTCAGACTAGCGGGATTGGAAATGAGCAGTTCTTC. This encodes CASSQTSGIGNEQFF.

Many counts were recorded for this clonotype. V usage is TRBV5-1 and J usage is TRBJ2-2, with 7 positions matching TRBD1. The length of the CDR3 is 16 residues. Germline CDR1 is SGHRS and CDR2 is YFSETQ. The trim removed 2 bases at V and 3 bases at J, leaving 7 bases unmatched. The CDR3 loop reads CASSFWTGSDTGELFF. The CDR3, as DNA: TGCGCCAGCAGCTTCTGGACAGGATCAGACACCGGGGAGCTGTTTTTT.

This chain connects TRBV6-2 or TRBV6-3 to TRBJ2-1; possible D gene TRBD2, 6 bases. The germline CDR1 and CDR2 sequences are MNHEY and SVGEGT. CDR3 size: 16 residues. Trimming took off 2 bases at V and 2 bases at J, with 13 bases between the two ends. The chain's CDR3 is CASSYRDSRTYNEQFF. In nucleotides, the CDR3 is TGTGCCAGCAGTTACCGGGACTCCCGGACCTACAATGAGCAGTTCTTC.

This clonotype was recorded a few times. V and J are TRBV7-2 and TRBJ1-5, with 10 bases lining up with TRBD1. Germline V CDR1 and CDR2: SGHTA, FQGNSA. Germline trimming cut 2 bases from V and 6 bases from J; bases unmatched to any gene: 10. The CDR3 is 17 amino acids. As DNA, the CDR3 is TGTGCCAGCAGCTTACAGCCCGACAGGGGGCTTAGTCAGCCCCAGCATTTT. Its translation: CASSLQPDRGLSQPQHF.

At least ten counts were recorded for this clonotype. V usage is TRBV20-1 and J usage is TRBJ2-1, with 8 nucleotides matching TRBD2. Trimming cost V 7 bases and J 5 bases; bases outside gene matches: 16. This CDR3 has 16 amino acids. CDR1 is DFQATT, CDR2 SNEGSKA, per germline (reference sequence). The CDR3 region is CSVPGGEGLEDNEQFF. DNA of the CDR3: TGCAGTGTCCCGGGGGGGGAGGGCCTTGAGGACAATGAGCAGTTCTTC.

This clonotype has at least ten counts. This chain links TRBV20-1 with TRBJ2-7; D perhaps matches TRBD2 (6 bases). V gave up 3 bases and J gave up 5 bases, with 11 bases separating them. The germline CDR1 and CDR2 sequences are DFQATT and SNEGSKA (reference sequence). The CDR3 spans 12 residues. The CDR3 DNA follows: TGCAGTGCTAGCGGGAGCGGAGACGAGCAGTACTTC. Protein product: CSASGSGDEQYF.

This clonotype occurred a few times. The gene calls are TRBV11-2 and TRBJ2-5, with D perhaps matching TRBD2 (6 bases). Germline CDR1 SGHAT, CDR2 FQNNGV. The CDR3 covers 14 residues. Trimming took off 1 base at V and 5 bases at J, with 11 bases between the two ends. Here the CDR3 DNA reads TGTGCCAGCAGCTTAGTCCCGGGAGCCGAGACCCAGTACTTC. As protein: CASSLVPGAETQYF.

The genes are TRBV20-1 and TRBJ2-2; TRBD1 aligns across 8 bases. Germline values: CDR1 DFQATT, CDR2 SNEGSKA (reference sequence). J lost 4 bases, V lost 1 base, and 5 bases had no gene match. There are 15 residues in the CDR3. CDR3 residues: CSARVQGASTGELFF. DNA of the CDR3: TGCAGTGCTAGAGTGCAGGGGGCGTCCACCGGGGAGCTGTTTTTT.

This clonotype was counted only a few times. This chain uses TRBV4-1 with TRBJ2-1; D call uncertain. Germline V gene data show CDR1 as MGHRA and CDR2 as YSYEKL. The germline V and J ends were trimmed by 0 bases and 8 bases, with 5 bases remaining between them. The CDR3 length is 12 residues. CDR3 sequence (DNA): TGCGCCAGCAGCCAAGAGGGCGATGAGCAGTTCTTC. This codes for CASSQEGDEQFF.

V usage is TRBV5-4 and J usage is TRBJ2-7; no firm D call. This CDR3 is built from 13 residues. CDR1 is SGHNT, CDR2 YYREEE, per germline (reference sequence). V was cut by 0 bases and J by 0 bases, with 4 bases left in between. The CDR3 DNA sequence: TGTGCCAGCAGCTTGGAACACTCCTACGAGCAGTACTTC. Encoded protein: CASSLEHSYEQYF.

This clonotype was recorded at least ten times. The chain is built from TRBV13 and TRBJ2-3, with 9 bases lining up with TRBD1. CDR1 and CDR2 (germline): PRHDT, FYEKMQ (reference sequence). The junction had 11 bases not matched to a gene; V was cut back by 7 bases and J by 0 bases. This CDR3 has 17 amino acids. The DNA of the CDR3 is TGTGCCAGCACGGACAGGGGCGCTCGCTATAGCACAGATACGCAGTATTTT. Protein: CASTDRGARYSTDTQYF.

This clonotype was seen a few times. In DNA, the CDR3 is TGCGCCAGCAGCCAGACCCAGCCATGGCAGGAGACCCAGTACTTC. It encodes CASSQTQPWQETQYF. This chain connects TRBV4-1 to TRBJ2-5; D gene unclear. The CDR3 runs 15 residues. From germline, CDR1 is MGHRA and CDR2 YSYEKL. Trimming took off 3 bases at V and 5 bases at J, with 16 bases between the two ends.

In its sample, this clonotype was seen a few times. The chain combines TRBV11-1 with TRBJ1-6, with TRBD1 as a possible D gene (6 bases). The CDR3 runs to 18 residues. Germline lookup yields CDR1 SGHAT and CDR2 FQDESV (reference sequence). The ends were cut back, 2 bases at V and 8 bases at J, with 22 bases in the middle. The CDR3 bases are TGTGCCAGCAGCTTAAACCGGGACAATATTGTTCGCGATTCACCCCTCCACTTT. Translated, it gives CASSLNRDNIVRDSPLHF. The complete variable domain, with remaining parts taken from reference TRBV11-1 and TRBJ1-6, reads EAEVAQSPRYKITEKSQAVAFWCDPISGHATLYWYRQILGQGPELLVQFQDESVVDDSQLPKDRFSAERLKGVDSTLKIQPAELGDSAMYLCASSLNRDNIVRDSPLHFGNGTRLTVT.

This clonotype showed up many times. The J gene is TRBJ2-1, the V gene TRBV6-5, with D uncertain. The V gene's germline CDR1 is MNHEY and CDR2 SVGAGI. This CDR3 has 15 residues. With 0 bases removed from V and 0 bases from J, the gap between germline ends came to 6 bases. CDR3 loop: CASSYSASSYNEQFF. The DNA for the CDR3 is TGTGCCAGCAGTTACTCTGCTAGCTCCTACAATGAGCAGTTCTTC.